This TCR beta chain was documented in a study of blood T cell repertoires in COVID-19. Study-wide context: T cells, B-cell-depleted T cells, or PBMCs provided the cDNA or gDNA that served as material.

V lost 0 bases, J lost 4 bases, and 17 bases lay in between. Germline loops: CDR1 SGHNT, CDR2 YYREEE (reference sequence). CDR3 length equals 16 residues. Participants came from around 25 US areas, aged roughly 18 to 89 years. TCRdb keeps only in-frame clones here, not all; method: immunoSEQ multiplex PCR. The sample lists approximately 380,000 clones, about nine tenths occurring once. Source material: PBMCs or T cells enriched from blood (not recorded which). The rearrangement joins TRBV5-4 to TRBJ2-7; maybe TRBD1 (5 bases). This TCR was sampled from a woman aged 40 to 49 who had been exposed to COVID-19. CDR3 protein: CASSLAPARGAYEQYF. For the CDR3, the DNA is TGTGCCAGCAGCTTGGCGCCGGCTAGGGGTGCGTACGAGCAGTACTTC. Full variable domain (missing parts from reference TRBV5-4 and TRBJ2-7): ETGVTQSPTHLIKTRGQQVTLRCSSQSGHNTVSWYQQALGQGPQFIFQYYREEENGRGNFPPRFSGLQFPNYSSELNVNALELDDSALYLCASSLAPARGAYEQYFGPGTRLTVT.